The source of this T cell receptor beta chain is a study of blood T cell repertoires in COVID-19. The data were produced by immunoSEQ multiplex PCR, yet TCRdb's version contains in-frame clones alone and is incomplete. The sample yields about 140,000 clones, approximately 80% seen once. This clone showed up just once. The receptor comes from a man over 45 with acute or convalescent COVID-19. Sequencing was carried out using peripheral blood.

The CDR3 DNA reads TGTGCCAGCAGAAGGCTAGCGGGTAACACCGGGGAGCTGTTTTTT. Encoded protein: CASRRLAGNTGELFF. This rearrangement joins TRBV2 to TRBJ2-2; TRBD2 agrees at 8 bases. There are 15 residues in the CDR3. The germline gives CDR1 SNHLY, CDR2 FYNNEI. The J segment lost 2 bases and the V segment lost 6 bases, leaving 5 bases of the junction unmatched.